The clone carrying this T cell receptor beta chain appeared a single time. The CDR3 sequence is 16 residues long. The V gene end was trimmed by 3 bases and the J gene end by 4 bases; junction bases not matched to a gene: 6. From germline, CDR1 is SGHAT and CDR2 FQDESV (reference sequence). The sample belongs to a study of blood T cell repertoires in COVID-19. Clones were read by immunoSEQ multiplex PCR, and TCRdb kept only the in-frame ones, dropping some. Of tens of thousands of clones in the sample, approximately 84% were seen once. Sequencing used peripheral blood. The receptor was isolated from a woman aged 60-75 years with acute or convalescent COVID-19. J is TRBJ2-1 and V is TRBV11-1, with TRBD2 matching over 10 bases. This CDR3 is CASSLSGLASYNEQFF. In nucleotides, the CDR3 is TGTGCCAGCAGCTTGTCGGGACTAGCGTCTTACAATGAGCAGTTCTTC.